This TCR beta chain was profiled in a study of control samples from healthy donors and cancer patients. This table comes from immunoSEQ multiplex PCR, and its TCRdb copy is limited to in-frame clones, with some not included. The profile shows about 70,000 clones, 84% of them singletons. The TCR originated in a man in his fifties in good health. The specimen sequenced was blood.

In DNA, the CDR3 is TGTGCCAGCAGCCAAGATCTGGGGCGGGGTCCAGATACGCAGTATTTT. Translated, it gives CASSQDLGRGPDTQYF. The chain carries TRBV4-2 and TRBJ2-3; tentatively, D is TRBD2 (6 bases). This CDR3 has 16 residues. V was trimmed by 0 bases and J by 4 bases, leaving 14 bases between them. Germline CDR1 reads LGHNA; CDR2 reads YNFKEQ.